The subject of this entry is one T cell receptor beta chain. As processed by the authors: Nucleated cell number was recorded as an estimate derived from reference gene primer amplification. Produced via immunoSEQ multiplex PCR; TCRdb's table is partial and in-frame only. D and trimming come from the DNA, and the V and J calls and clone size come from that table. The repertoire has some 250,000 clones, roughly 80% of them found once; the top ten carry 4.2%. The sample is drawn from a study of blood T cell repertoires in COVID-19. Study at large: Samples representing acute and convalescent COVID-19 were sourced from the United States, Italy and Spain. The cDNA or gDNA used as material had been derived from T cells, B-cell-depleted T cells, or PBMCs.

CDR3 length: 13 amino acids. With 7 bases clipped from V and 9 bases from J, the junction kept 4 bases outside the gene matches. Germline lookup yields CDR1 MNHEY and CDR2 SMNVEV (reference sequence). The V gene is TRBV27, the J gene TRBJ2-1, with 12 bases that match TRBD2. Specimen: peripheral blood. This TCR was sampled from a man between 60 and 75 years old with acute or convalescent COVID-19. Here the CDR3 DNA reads TGTGCCAGCACCCCGGGACTAGCGGGTGAGCAGTTCTTC. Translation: CASTPGLAGEQFF.